The T cell receptor (beta chain) under discussion was sequenced for a study of T cell repertoires in cytomegalovirus infection. Study context: Public TCR beta signatures indicated both CMV infection and matching HLA type.

TCRdb re-analysed the reads in MiXCR, keeping a single row per CDR3 protein. The sample holds 350,000 to 550,000 distinct CDR3 sequences, approximately 31% seen once. CDR3 length: 15 amino acids. The V segment lost 2 bases and the J segment 6 bases; nucleotides outside the gene matches: 6. Germline CDR1 and CDR2: SEHNR and FQNEAQ (reference sequence). Study conclusions and caveats: HLA-C-restricted TCR beta clonotypes specific for CMV led the ex vivo response. Using cumulative public TCR beta family frequency, the authors identified those who carried CMV together with the relevant HLA.

With respect to this clonotype: Its antigen is not known.

The TCR comes from a human donor in good health (CMV status not recorded). Some clones in this sample may be carry-over from other donors' samples. Input material: PBMCs. The V and J genes are TRBV7-9 and TRBJ2-1; the match to TRBD2 covers 8 bases. Written as DNA, the CDR3 is TGTGCCAGCAGCTTAATCGGGGGGGGGGGCAATGAGCAGTTCTTC. Translation: CASSLIGGGGNEQFF.